This record looks at one TCR beta chain sequence and its context. Its cognate antigen is unknown. The source of the sample is a study of cytomegalovirus exposure and HLA in healthy donors. General study points: TCR beta chains numbering roughly 150 were designated cytomegalovirus-associated. V- and J-gene trimming of TCR beta was linked (in a later analysis) to a missense DCLRE1C variant.

Nominally healthy donors provided the samples, though records likely missed some immune exposures. CDR1 is LNHNV, CDR2 YYDKDF, per germline (reference sequence). The CDR3 sequence is 15 residues long. The V gene lost 2 bases and the J gene lost 4 bases, with 14 bases spanning the gap. This PCR relied on a set of 60 Vbeta primers and 13 Jbeta primers. Libraries were prepared by immunoSEQ multiplex PCR; TCRdb keeps only in-frame clonotypes and omits some of them. The specimen's table records around 70,000 clones. The chain has TRBV15 and TRBJ2-5; perhaps TRBD2 as D (7 bases). Material: PBMCs. The receptor was derived from a man in his forties in good health and CMV-seronegative. CDR3 nucleotide sequence: TGTGCCACCAGCAGACCGGGGGGCGCGGGAGAGACCCAGTACTTC. This sequence encodes CATSRPGGAGETQYF.